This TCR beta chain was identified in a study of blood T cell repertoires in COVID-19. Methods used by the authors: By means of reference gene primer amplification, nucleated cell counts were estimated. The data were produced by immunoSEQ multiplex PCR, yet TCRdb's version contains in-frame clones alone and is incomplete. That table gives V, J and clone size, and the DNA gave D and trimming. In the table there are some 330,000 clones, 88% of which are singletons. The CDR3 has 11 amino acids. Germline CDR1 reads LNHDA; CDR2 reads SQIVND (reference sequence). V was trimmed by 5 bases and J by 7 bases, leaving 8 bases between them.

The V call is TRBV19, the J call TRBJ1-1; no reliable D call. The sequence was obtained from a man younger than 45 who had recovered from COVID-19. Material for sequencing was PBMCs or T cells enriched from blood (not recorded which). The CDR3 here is CASSSRGEAFF. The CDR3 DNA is TGTGCCAGTAGTTCTCGGGGTGAAGCTTTCTTT. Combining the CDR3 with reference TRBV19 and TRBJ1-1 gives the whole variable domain DGGITQSPKYLFRKEGQNVTLSCEQNLNHDAMYWYRQDPGQGLRLIYYSQIVNDFQKGDIAEGYSVSREKKESFPLTVTSAQKNPTAFYLCASSSRGEAFFGQGTRLTVV.